This T cell receptor beta chain was recorded in a study of OX40 agonist ivuxolimab in advanced cancers. Study details: Treatment of patients was with ivuxolimab, an agonistic anti-OX40 (CD134) antibody. Study observations and caveats: Expanded clones were, on average, more numerous in CD8+ T cells than in CD4+. Nonresponders, in some cases, also had low normalized T-cell clonal expansion.

The protocol was immunoSEQ multiplex PCR, while the TCRdb copy is restricted to in-frame clones and leaves out a portion. The sample consists of approximately 69,000 clones, 60% to 85% of them appearing once. V shed 2 bases and J shed 5 bases, with 12 bases lying between them. The CDR3 totals 14 residues. CDR1 is PRHDT, CDR2 FYEKMQ, per germline (reference sequence). The timepoints at which blood was sampled were baseline, cycle 4 day 1, and cycle 7 day 1. About this clone itself: Its antigen is not identified.

V usage is TRBV13 and J usage is TRBJ2-5; no firm D call. The source is an adult with an advanced solid tumor such as melanoma, head and neck, liver or kidney cancer. This material consisted of CD4+ or CD8+ T cells sorted from blood, taken in a trial of the OX40 agonist ivuxolimab. This CDR3 is CASSLYGLRETQYF. The CDR3 coding sequence is TGTGCCAGCAGCTTATATGGGCTAAGGGAGACCCAGTACTTC.